The TCR beta chain under discussion was sequenced for a study of blood T cell repertoires in COVID-19. Across the study: The samples span acute and convalescent COVID-19 from the United States, Italy and Spain.

Authors' processing steps: Cell counts per sample came from amplifying reference gene primers. Some clones are missing from TCRdb's copy, which holds only in-frame ones; the method was immunoSEQ multiplex PCR. V and J calls and clone size are those listed in that table; D and trimming were worked out from the DNA. This table holds 80,000 to 90,000 clones, roughly 84% found once. The germline V gene encodes CDR1 KGHSH and CDR2 LQKENI. V lost 2 bases and J 2 bases, leaving 16 bases between the germline ends. The CDR3 covers 16 residues. The receptor was isolated from a woman at least 80 years old with COVID-19, enrolled during active disease. The chain is built from TRBV18 and TRBJ2-7, with a weak D call TRBD1 (5 bases). Sequences were obtained from peripheral blood. The CDR3 sequence is CASSPKLQVKPYEQYF. The CDR3 DNA reads TGTGCCAGCTCACCAAAGTTACAGGTGAAGCCCTACGAGCAGTACTTC.